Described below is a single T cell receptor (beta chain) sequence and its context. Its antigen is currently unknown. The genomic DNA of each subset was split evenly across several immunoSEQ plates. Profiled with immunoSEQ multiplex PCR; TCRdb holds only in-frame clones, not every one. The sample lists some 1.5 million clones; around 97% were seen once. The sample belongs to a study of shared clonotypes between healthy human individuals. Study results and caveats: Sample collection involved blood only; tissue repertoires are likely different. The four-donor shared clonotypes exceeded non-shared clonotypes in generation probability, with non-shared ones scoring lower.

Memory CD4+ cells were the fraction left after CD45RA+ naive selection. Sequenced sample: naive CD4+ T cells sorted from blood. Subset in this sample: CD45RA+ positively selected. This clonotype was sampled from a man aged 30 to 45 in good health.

CDR3 coding DNA: TGTGCCAGCAGACCGTTGGACAGACATACCGGGGAGCTGTTTTTT. Its translation is CASRPLDRHTGELFF. This sequence joins TRBV4-2 and TRBJ2-2; D perhaps matches TRBD1 (6 bases). Germline V gene sequence: CDR1 LGHNA, CDR2 YNFKEQ. V lost 6 bases and J lost 5, with 16 bases in between. The CDR3 has 15 residues.